This TCR beta chain stems from a study of blood T cell repertoires in COVID-19. In the source study's methods: Amplification with reference gene primers provided the estimates of nucleated cell counts. Clones were sequenced by immunoSEQ multiplex PCR, and TCRdb holds only the in-frame ones, with some missing. V, J and clone size are those of that table, while D and trimming were read from the DNA. The sample lists a few hundred thousand clones; 75% to 90% were seen once. The V gene lost 5 bases and the J gene lost 5 bases, with 6 bases spanning the gap. CDR3 length equals 11 residues. Germline values: CDR1 SGHTS, CDR2 YDEGEE.

The receptor comes from a man aged 60-69 years who had recovered from COVID-19. This chain uses TRBV5-8 with TRBJ2-3; D is undetermined. Source material: peripheral blood. The CDR3 nucleotides read TGTGCCAGCAGGTCGAGAGATACGCAGTATTTT. This translates into CASRSRDTQYF.